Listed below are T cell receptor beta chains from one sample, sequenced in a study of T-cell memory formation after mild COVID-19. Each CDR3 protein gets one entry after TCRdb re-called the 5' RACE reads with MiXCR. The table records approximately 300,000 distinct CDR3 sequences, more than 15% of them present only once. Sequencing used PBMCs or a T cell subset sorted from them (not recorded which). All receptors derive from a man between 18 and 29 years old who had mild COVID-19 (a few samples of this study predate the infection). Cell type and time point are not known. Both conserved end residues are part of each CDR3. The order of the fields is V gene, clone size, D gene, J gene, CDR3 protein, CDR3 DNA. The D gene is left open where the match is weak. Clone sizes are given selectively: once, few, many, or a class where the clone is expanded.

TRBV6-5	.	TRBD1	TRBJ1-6	CASSGVDRVNSPLHF	TGTGCCAGCAGCGGTGTCGACAGGGTAAATTCACCCCTCCACTTT
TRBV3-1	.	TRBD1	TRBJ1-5	CASSQGFGTGDNNQPQHF	TGTGCCAGCAGCCAAGGATTTGGGACAGGGGATAACAATCAGCCCCAGCATTTT
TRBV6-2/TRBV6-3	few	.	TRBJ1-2	CASSYRAGYGYTF	TGTGCCAGCAGTTACAGGGCGGGCTATGGCTACACCTTC
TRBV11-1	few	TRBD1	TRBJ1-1	CASSFQGAVSTEAFF	TGTGCCAGCAGCTTCCAGGGGGCTGTCAGCACTGAAGCTTTCTTT
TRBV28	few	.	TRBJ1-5	CASSLVGSNQPQHF	TGTGCCAGCAGTTTGGTTGGCAGCAATCAGCCCCAGCATTTT
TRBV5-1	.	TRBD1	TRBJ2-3	CASSQGQGARTDTQYF	TGCGCCAGCAGCCAAGGACAGGGGGCTCGGACAGATACGCAGTATTTT
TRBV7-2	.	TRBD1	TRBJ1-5	CASSFFRGGNQPQHF	TGTGCCAGCAGCTTTTTCAGGGGGGGCAATCAGCCCCAGCATTTT
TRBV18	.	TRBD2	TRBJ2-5	CASSPQLAGGRETQYF	TGTGCCAGCTCACCACAACTAGCGGGGGGCCGAGAGACCCAGTACTTC
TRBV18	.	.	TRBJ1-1	CASSPRGSQNTEAFF	TGTGCCAGCTCACCAAGAGGGTCACAGAACACTGAAGCTTTCTTT
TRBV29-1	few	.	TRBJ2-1	CSVEDEEGVFNEQFF	TGCAGCGTTGAAGATGAGGAGGGAGTATTCAATGAGCAGTTCTTC
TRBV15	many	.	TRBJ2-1	CATTGGSYNEQFF	TGTGCCACCACTGGCGGATCCTACAATGAGCAGTTCTTC
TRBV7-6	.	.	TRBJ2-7	CASSLDDDEQYF	TGTGCCAGCAGCTTAGATGACGACGAGCAGTACTTC
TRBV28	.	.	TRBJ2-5	CASRLQGQETQYF	TGTGCCAGCAGACTACAGGGACAAGAGACCCAGTACTTC
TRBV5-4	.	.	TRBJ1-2	CASSLRTATHGYTF	TGTGCCAGCAGCTTGCGGACCGCCACTCATGGCTACACCTTC
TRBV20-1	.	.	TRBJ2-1	CSARFLSVLKDHEQFF	TGCAGTGCTAGGTTCTTGAGCGTCCTAAAGGATCATGAGCAGTTCTTC
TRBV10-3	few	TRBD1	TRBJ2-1	CASTGGGEQFF	TGTGCCAGCACAGGGGGCGGAGAGCAGTTCTTC
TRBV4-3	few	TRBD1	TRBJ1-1	CASSQAQGAHTEAFF	TGCGCCAGCAGCCAGGCCCAGGGGGCTCACACTGAAGCTTTCTTT
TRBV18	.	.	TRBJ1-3	CASSPRSQLGSGNTIYF	TGTGCCAGCTCACCACGGTCGCAGCTTGGCTCTGGAAACACCATATATTTT
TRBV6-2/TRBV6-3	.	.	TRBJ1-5	CASSRPGGSAPQHF	TGTGCCAGCAGCCGCCCTGGGGGGTCTGCGCCCCAGCATTTT
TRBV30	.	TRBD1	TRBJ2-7	CAYSRDSPYEQYF	TGTGCCTACTCACGGGACAGCCCCTACGAGCAGTACTTC
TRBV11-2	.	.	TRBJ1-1	CASSWDTYTEAFF	TGTGCCAGCAGCTGGGACACCTACACTGAAGCTTTCTTT
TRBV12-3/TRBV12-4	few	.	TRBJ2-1	CASSLGAVVNEQFF	TGTGCCAGCAGTTTAGGGGCAGTCGTGAACGAGCAGTTCTTC
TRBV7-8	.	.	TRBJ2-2	CASNRGGRAPGELFF	TGTGCCAGCAACCGGGGAGGCAGGGCCCCCGGGGAGCTGTTTTTT
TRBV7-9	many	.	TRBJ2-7	CASSSLSYEQYF	TGTGCCAGCAGCTCATTATCATACGAGCAGTACTTC
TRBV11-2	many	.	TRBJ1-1	CASRRGRGEAFF	TGTGCCAGCAGGCGGGGGCGGGGTGAAGCTTTCTTT
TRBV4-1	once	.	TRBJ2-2	CASSHPGTANTGELFF	TGCGCCAGCAGCCACCCTGGAACAGCGAACACCGGGGAGCTGTTTTTT
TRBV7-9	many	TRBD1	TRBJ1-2	CASSLGNPAGQGRYGYTF	TGTGCCAGCAGCTTAGGGAACCCAGCGGGACAGGGTCGCTATGGCTACACCTTC
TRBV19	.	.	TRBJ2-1	CASTIRGSYNEQFF	TGTGCCAGTACGATCAGGGGCTCCTACAATGAGCAGTTCTTC
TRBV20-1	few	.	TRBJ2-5	CSARGGRYQETQYF	TGCAGTGCTAGGGGGGGCAGGTACCAAGAGACCCAGTACTTC
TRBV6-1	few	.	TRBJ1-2	CASQDLGPLHGYTF	TGTGCCAGCCAAGACCTAGGGCCCCTCCATGGCTACACCTTC
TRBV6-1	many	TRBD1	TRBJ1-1	CATHPWDRGTEAFF	TGTGCCACTCATCCCTGGGACAGGGGCACTGAAGCTTTCTTT